This T cell receptor (beta chain) was obtained from a study of T cell repertoires in cytomegalovirus infection. Study-level information: Recently identified HLA-C-restricted CMV epitopes were used, and well-studied HLA-B-restricted CMV epitopes were used as well. Study-wide findings and caveats: Cumulative public TCR beta family frequency identified CMV carriers with the relevant HLA.

This clonotype was seen only a few times. Antigen specificity is unknown. Germline V lookup: CDR1 MNHEY, CDR2 SVGEGT. Trimming at V came to 4 bases and at J to 1 base, leaving 7 bases not matched to a gene. This CDR3 is 16 amino acids long. TCRdb called the reads again in MiXCR, with one record for every CDR3 protein. The data show tens of thousands of distinct CDR3 sequences, roughly a fifth seen once. V gene TRBV6-2 or TRBV6-3 combines with J gene TRBJ2-1; TRBD1 matches 7 bases. Sequences were derived from CD8+ T cells from cultured PBMCs, sampled from culture after CMV antigen stimulation. The sequence was collected from a human donor in good health (CMV status not recorded). Some clones in this sample may be carry-over from other donors' samples. The DNA of the CDR3 is TGTGCCAGCAGTTCGAAGGACAGGACATCCTACAATGAGCAGTTCTTC. It translates to CASSSKDRTSYNEQFF.